This T cell receptor (beta chain) stems from a study of blood T cell repertoires in COVID-19. Study at large: Samples of COVID-19 (acute and convalescent) were obtained from the United States, Italy and Spain. PBMCs, B-cell-depleted T cells, or T cells provided the cDNA or gDNA that made up the material.

Germline values: CDR1 MNHEY, CDR2 SVGEGT. V was shortened by 5 bases and J by 0 bases, with 7 bases between the two germline ends. The CDR3 contains 13 residues. Per the original data handling: Estimation of nucleated cell counts was performed using reference gene primer amplification. Method: immunoSEQ multiplex PCR; TCRdb's copy keeps in-frame clones and lacks some. V, J and clone size are those of that table, while D and trimming were read from the DNA. The sample records around 300,000 clones, about 85% being singletons. Sample: peripheral blood. This TCR was recovered from a man aged 18-30 years with active or convalescent COVID-19. This chain joins TRBV6-2 or TRBV6-3 and TRBJ1-2; possibly TRBD1 for D (5 bases). Here the CDR3 reads CASSQTANYGYTF. The CDR3 DNA sequence: TGTGCCAGCAGTCAGACAGCTAACTATGGCTACACCTTC.